This T cell receptor beta chain derives from a study of cytomegalovirus exposure and HLA in healthy donors. General observations from the study: Later analysis identified several of the most significant clusters that appeared linked to common viral pathogens.

This clone was seen just once. The antigen is not known. V lost 0 bases, J lost 9 bases, and 7 bases stayed unmatched. Germline V gene data show CDR1 as SGHRS and CDR2 as YFSETQ. This CDR3 has 16 amino acids. 13 Jbeta primers and 60 Vbeta primers were used for the PCR. The protocol was immunoSEQ multiplex PCR, while the TCRdb copy is restricted to in-frame clones and leaves out a portion. The sample has about 83,000 clones; 78% are singletons. What was sequenced was PBMCs. The J gene is TRBJ2-1, the V gene TRBV5-1; 12 bases map to TRBD2. This sequence originates from a man younger than 35 in good health and CMV-seropositive. The CDR3 protein is CASSLGLAGGPVEQFF. CDR3 in DNA: TGCGCCAGCAGCTTGGGTCTAGCGGGAGGGCCGGTTGAGCAGTTCTTC.